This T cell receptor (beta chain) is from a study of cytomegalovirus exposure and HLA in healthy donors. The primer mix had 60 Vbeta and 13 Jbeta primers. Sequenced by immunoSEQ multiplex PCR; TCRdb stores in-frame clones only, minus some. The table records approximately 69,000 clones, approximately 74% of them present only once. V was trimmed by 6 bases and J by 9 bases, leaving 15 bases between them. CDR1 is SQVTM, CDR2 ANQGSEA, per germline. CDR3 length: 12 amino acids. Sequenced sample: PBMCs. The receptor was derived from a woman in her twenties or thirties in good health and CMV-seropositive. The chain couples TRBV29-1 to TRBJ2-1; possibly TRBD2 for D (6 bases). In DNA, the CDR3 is TGCAGCGTACCTAAACCGGGACTTGAGCAGTTCTTC. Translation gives CSVPKPGLEQFF.